The 30 T cell receptor beta chains listed next were all sequenced from one sample in a study of blood T cells in healthy people across ages. Together with a sample-barcoded 5' primer, a J-beta primer mix was included in a second PCR lasting about 7 to 12 cycles. TCRdb reprocessed the 5' RACE reads via MiXCR and lists one record per CDR3 protein. The sample contains some 900,000 distinct CDR3 sequences, 48% of which appear only once. Input material: blood. The receptor set was obtained from a man aged 25 to 40 in good health.

The chain carries TRBV28 and TRBJ1-5; D is possibly TRBD1 (5 bases). Germline V gene data show CDR1 as MDHEN and CDR2 as SYDVKM. Trimming removed 6 bases at V and 7 bases at J, with 19 bases between. CDR3 size: 15 residues. Here the CDR3 DNA reads TGTGCCAGCAGCTCCGGGGCCGGCGCCCTACAGCCCCAGCATTTT. It specifies CASSSGAGALQPQHF. Supplemented by reference TRBV28 and TRBJ1-5, the full variable domain reads DVKVTQSSRYLVKRTGEKVFLECVQDMDHENMFWYRQDPGLGLRLIYFSYDVKMKEKGDIPEGYSVSREKKERFSLILESASTNQTSMYLCASSSGAGALQPQHFGDGTRLSIL.

The chain couples TRBV3-1 to TRBJ2-5; 8 bases are a match to TRBD1. The J call may be wrong; the DNA end is better matched by TRBJ2-7. This CDR3 is 17 amino acids long. The germline V gene encodes CDR1 LGHDT and CDR2 YNNKEL (reference sequence). CDR3 DNA: TGTGCCAGCAGCCAAGACCCTAGGACAGGGTATTACTACGAGCAGTACTTC. Translating gives CASSQDPRTGYYYEQYF.

The chain has TRBV20-1 and TRBJ2-1; 8 bases align to TRBD1. V lost 8 bases, J lost 5 bases, and 11 bases stayed unmatched. Germline CDR1 DFQATT, CDR2 SNEGSKA (reference sequence). This CDR3 has 14 amino acids. The CDR3 coding sequence is TGCAGTTTTTATCGTGGACAGGGCAACAATGAGCAGTTCTTC. Translated: CSFYRGQGNNEQFF.

Only a few counts were recorded for this clonotype. The chain couples TRBV5-1 to TRBJ1-2, with 7 bases aligning to TRBD1. The CDR3 is 13 amino acids. V trimming: 0 bases; J trimming: 8 bases; junction bases outside the gene matches: 4. Germline V gene sequence: CDR1 SGHRS, CDR2 YFSETQ. CDR3 bases: TGCGCCAGCAGCTTGGGACAGGGAAAAGGCTACACCTTC. This sequence encodes CASSLGQGKGYTF.

This clonotype appeared a few times. The rearrangement uses TRBV12-3 or TRBV12-4 and TRBJ2-5; D is perhaps TRBD1 (5 bases). Trimming removed 0 bases from V and 5 bases from J, with 10 bases in between. There are 14 residues in the CDR3. The CDR3 DNA reads as TGTGCCAGCAGTTTAGCAGGGGAACGGGAGACCCAGTACTTC. It translates to CASSLAGERETQYF.

The J gene is TRBJ2-4, the V gene TRBV4-2, with D perhaps matching TRBD1 (7 bases). The J call is uncertain, as TRBJ2-7 better fits the DNA end. The CDR3 is 15 residues long. Per the germline V gene, CDR1 is LGHNA and CDR2 is YNFKEQ. CDR3 nucleotides: TGTGCCAGCAGCCAGACAGACAGGGAGCGGGACGAGCAGTACTTC. This translates into CASSQTDRERDEQYF.

The chain carries TRBV12-3 or TRBV12-4 and TRBJ1-5; no definite D call. This CDR3 contains 13 residues. V was cut by 6 bases and J by 7 bases, with 13 bases left in between. CDR3 DNA: TGTGCCAGCAGCCCGATGGTGGGACAGCCCCAGCATTTT. It encodes CASSPMVGQPQHF.

The chain employs TRBV6-2 or TRBV6-3 and TRBJ2-6; 8 nucleotides line up with TRBD1. The V gene end was trimmed by 4 bases and the J gene end by 12 bases; junction bases not matched to a gene: 8. The germline V gene encodes CDR1 MNHEY and CDR2 SVGEGT. This CDR3 is built from 14 residues. The CDR3 sequence is CASSSPGQALVLTF. CDR3 nucleotides: TGTGCCAGCAGTTCCCCGGGACAGGCCCTCGTCCTGACTTTC.

This clonotype appeared a single time. The chain uses TRBV6-2 or TRBV6-3 and TRBJ2-3, with 8 bases lining up with TRBD1. CDR3 size: 14 residues. V was pared by 7 bases and J by 7 bases, with 10 bases of the junction left unmatched. CDR1 and CDR2 (germline): MNHEY, SVGEGT. CDR3: CASTPGQAWNTQYF. The CDR3 coding sequence is TGTGCCAGCACCCCGGGACAGGCCTGGAATACGCAGTATTTT.

Note on this clonotype: This may be a read error: a much more frequent sequence differs by one nucleotide. The chain couples TRBV10-3 to TRBJ1-2, with D possibly being TRBD1 (5 bases). The germline V and J ends were trimmed by 2 bases and 4 bases, with 23 bases remaining between them. The CDR3 length is 18 residues. Germline CDR1 reads ENHRY; CDR2 reads SYGVKD. CDR3 DNA: TGTGCCATCAGTGAGCCCTCGGGACCGCGAGTGTGCTGCTATGGCTACACCTTC. This codes for CAISEPSGPRVCCYGYTF.

V gene TRBV27 combines with J gene TRBJ2-1; the D is unclear. The length of the CDR3 is 12 residues. Germline-derived CDR1 and CDR2 are MNHEY and SMNVEV (reference sequence). The V end was cut by 5 bases, the J end by 3 bases, with 5 bases between. CDR3 in amino acids: CASSTFYNEQFF. CDR3 coding DNA: TGTGCCAGCAGTACGTTCTACAATGAGCAGTTCTTC.

This clonotype was recorded a few times. The V and J genes are TRBV6-2 or TRBV6-3 and TRBJ2-3; D possibly corresponds to TRBD1 (6 bases). The CDR3 covers 13 residues. V lost 8 bases and J lost 2, with 11 bases in between. In germline, CDR1 is MNHEY, CDR2 SVGEGT. In nucleotides, the CDR3 is TGTGCCAGCGGACAGTCCTTCACAGATACGCAGTATTTT. It encodes CASGQSFTDTQYF.

J is TRBJ1-3 and V is TRBV5-1; 8 nucleotides match TRBD1. The germline V gene encodes CDR1 SGHRS and CDR2 YFSETQ. The junction had 3 bases not matched to a gene; V was cut back by 0 bases and J by 4 bases. This CDR3 contains 15 residues. The CDR3 DNA reads as TGCGCCAGCAGCTTGGGGACAGGGCAAGGAAACACCATATATTTT. Translation gives CASSLGTGQGNTIYF.

V usage is TRBV12-3 or TRBV12-4 and J usage is TRBJ1-5; 7 bases agree with TRBD1. With V trimmed by 5 bases and J by 0 bases, 13 bases remained unmatched. The length of the CDR3 is 18 residues. DNA for the CDR3: TGTGCCAGCAGTAACCGAAGGACAGGCAACTATAGCAATCAGCCCCAGCATTTT. Translating gives CASSNRRTGNYSNQPQHF.

The rearrangement uses TRBV29-1 and TRBJ2-4; TRBD1 aligns across 7 bases. Trimming cost V 6 bases and J 13 bases; bases outside gene matches: 15. The CDR3 runs 13 residues. Germline V gives CDR1 SQVTM, CDR2 ANQGSEA. Written as DNA, the CDR3 is TGCAGCGTGCGGACAGGAAACGGCCGAGAGCAGTACTTC. Translated: CSVRTGNGREQYF.

This clonotype was seen a few times. CDR3 amino acids: CASSPRASYSHGYTF. The CDR3 DNA sequence: TGTGCCAGCAGCCCTCGGGCCTCCTACTCTCATGGCTACACCTTC. This chain connects TRBV7-2 to TRBJ1-2; D gene ambiguous. CDR3 size: 15 residues. Germline CDR1 and CDR2: SGHTA and FQGNSA. V was shortened by 5 bases and J by 6 bases, with 19 bases between the two germline ends.

The chain recombines TRBV29-1 with TRBJ2-4; 10 bases fit TRBD1. The DNA end is more similar to TRBJ2-7, so the J call may be wrong. The germline gives CDR1 SQVTM, CDR2 ANQGSEA. This CDR3 spans 16 amino acids. CDR3: CSVGGFPGQGSYEQYF. CDR3 in DNA: TGCAGCGTTGGGGGCTTCCCGGGACAGGGGAGCTACGAGCAGTACTTC.

The chain recombines TRBV21-1 with TRBJ1-6. TRBV21-1 is an annotated pseudogene. The CDR3 is 13 residues long. CDR3 region: CGSSRRKNSPLHF. Written as DNA, the CDR3 is TGTGGCAGCAGCAGGAGAAAAAATTCACCCCTCCACTTT.

This clonotype was seen only a few times. The CDR3 DNA is TGTGCCAGCAGTGACCTGGACCGGAGCTCCTACAATGAGCAGTTCTTC. Translation gives CASSDLDRSSYNEQFF. This chain joins TRBV6-1 and TRBJ2-1; the D is unclear. V lost 3 bases and J 0 bases, leaving 12 bases between the germline ends. The CDR3 contains 16 residues. Germline-derived CDR1 and CDR2 are MNHNS and SASEGT.

The table lists this clonotype with a count of one. A much larger clone lies a single base off, so this may be a read error. This sequence joins TRBV6-2 or TRBV6-3 and TRBJ2-7; 8 bases match TRBD2. The germline CDR1 and CDR2 sequences are MNHEY and SVGEGT. The CDR3 covers 15 residues. CDR3 amino acids: CVSSYSSSGGYEQYF. CDR3 DNA: TGTGTCAGCAGTTACTCATCCAGCGGGGGTTACGAGCAGTACTTC.

Details on this clonotype: This likely stems from a read error, as it lies one base from a far larger clone. This sequence joins TRBV3-1 and TRBJ1-2; 10 positions match TRBD1. The germline V gene encodes CDR1 LGHDT and CDR2 YNNKEL (reference sequence). There are 13 residues in the CDR3. The CDR3 reads CASGQDRGHGYTF. In DNA, the CDR3 is TGTGCCAGCGGCCAAGACAGGGGGCATGGCTACACCTTC.

Worth noting for this clonotype: One end of the junction fails to match germline, which may point to a read error. The J gene is TRBJ1-1, the V gene TRBV10-3; TRBD1 matches at 7 bases. The CDR3 has 17 residues. The germline gives CDR1 ENHRY, CDR2 SYGVKD. In nucleotides, the CDR3 is TGTGCCATCAGAAACCAGGGGGTGAGAGGCCAGAACGCTGAAGCTTTCTTT. This codes for CAIRNQGVRGQNAEAFF.

This clonotype was picked up many times. The chain has TRBV7-3 and TRBJ2-7; D remains ambiguous. There are 13 residues in the CDR3. Trimming pared 2 bases from V and 2 bases from J, leaving 7 bases between. Per germline, CDR1 SGHTA and CDR2 FQGTGA. CDR3 nucleotide sequence: TGTGCCAGCAGCTTATCGGCAGCCTACGAGCAGTACTTC. It codes for CASSLSAAYEQYF.

V usage is TRBV12-3 or TRBV12-4 and J usage is TRBJ2-5; TRBD1 might be the D (5 bases). The V end was cut by 6 bases, the J end by 1 base, with 12 bases between. This CDR3 has 14 amino acids. CDR3 DNA: TGTGCCAGCAGCCTCAACAGGATCCAAGAGACCCAGTACTTC. This sequence encodes CASSLNRIQETQYF.

This clonotype has a handful of counts. Compared with germline, one end of the junction differs, possibly owing to a read error. The chain couples TRBV7-7 to TRBJ2-1, with D maybe TRBD2 (5 bases). The CDR3 has 16 amino acids. Germline CDR1 and CDR2: SSHAT and FNYEAQ (reference sequence). The CDR3 DNA is TGTGCTAGCAGCTTATGGGGAGTGAGCTCCTACAATGAGCAGTTCTTC. Amino acids: CASSLWGVSSYNEQFF.

The rearrangement uses TRBV5-1 and TRBJ2-7, with D unclear. The germline gives CDR1 SGHRS, CDR2 YFSETQ. V lost 2 bases to trimming and J lost 3 bases, with 9 bases between them. This CDR3 contains 13 residues. The CDR3 region is CASSFVQNYEQYF. DNA of the CDR3: TGCGCCAGCAGCTTCGTACAGAACTACGAGCAGTACTTC.

Concerning this clonotype itself: The junction shows a germline mismatch at one end, possibly a read error. V usage is TRBV20-1 and J usage is TRBJ2-2; 8 bases line up with TRBD1. The CDR3 runs 15 residues. Germline V gene lookup returns CDR1 DFQATT and CDR2 SNEGSKA (reference sequence). In nucleotides, the CDR3 is TGCAGTGCCAGAGGGGCAGGGGGCTTGACCGGGGAGCTGTTTTTT. It translates to CSARGAGGLTGELFF.

J is TRBJ2-5 and V is TRBV9; D unclear. This CDR3 comprises 15 residues. Trimming left V 1 base short and J 4 bases short, with 14 bases between. Germline V gene lookup returns CDR1 SGDLS and CDR2 YYNGEE. This chain's CDR3 is CASSVMGFGGETQYF. The CDR3 DNA reads as TGTGCCAGCAGCGTAATGGGTTTTGGTGGAGAGACCCAGTACTTC.

This clonotype was observed a handful of times. The chain is built from TRBV12-3 or TRBV12-4 and TRBJ2-3; TRBD2 matches 11 bases. The CDR3 runs 16 residues. V shed 5 bases and J 4 bases; nucleotides not matched to a gene: 8. The DNA of the CDR3 is TGTGCCAGCAGTGAGAGGACTAGCGGGTTTTCAGATACGCAGTATTTT. Translated: CASSERTSGFSDTQYF.

This clonotype was picked up a small number of times. This rearrangement joins TRBV7-2 to TRBJ2-1; D assignment may be TRBD1 or TRBD2 (6 bases each). The CDR3 contains 14 residues. V lost 5 bases and J lost 12, with 20 bases in between. Germline V gene sequence: CDR1 SGHTA, CDR2 FQGNSA. In DNA, the CDR3 is TGTGCCAGCAGCCCGAACGGGGGCCGCTCAAGGCAGTTCTTC. This sequence encodes CASSPNGGRSRQFF.